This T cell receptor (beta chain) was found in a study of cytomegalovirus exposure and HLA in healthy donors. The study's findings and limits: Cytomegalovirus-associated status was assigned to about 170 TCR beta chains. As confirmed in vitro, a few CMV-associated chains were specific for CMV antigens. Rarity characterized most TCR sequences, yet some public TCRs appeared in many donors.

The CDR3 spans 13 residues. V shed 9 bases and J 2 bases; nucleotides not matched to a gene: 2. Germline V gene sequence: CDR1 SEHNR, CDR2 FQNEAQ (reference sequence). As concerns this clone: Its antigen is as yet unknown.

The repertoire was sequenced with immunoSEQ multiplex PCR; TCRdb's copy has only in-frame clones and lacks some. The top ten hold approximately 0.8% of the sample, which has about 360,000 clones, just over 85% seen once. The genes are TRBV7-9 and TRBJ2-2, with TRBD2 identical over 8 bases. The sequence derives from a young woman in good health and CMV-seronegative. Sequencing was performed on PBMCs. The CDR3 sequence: CARGLENTGELFF. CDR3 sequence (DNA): TGTGCCAGGGGACTAGAAAACACCGGGGAGCTGTTTTTT.